The source of this T cell receptor beta chain is a study of T cell clonotyping in hematopoietic cell transplantation. V was shortened by 4 bases and J by 5 bases, with 17 bases between the two germline ends. Germline V gene lookup returns CDR1 MGHDK and CDR2 SYGVNS. The CDR3 spans 15 residues. Sequenced by immunoSEQ multiplex PCR; TCRdb stores in-frame clones only, minus some. The sample has fewer than 70,000 clones, approximately 94% seen once. Comments on this clone: Its specificity is unknown.

General observations from the study: Higher Inverse Simpson Index values in graft donor and pretransplant recipient predicted broader posttransplant TCR diversity. Few recipient clonotypes overlapped donors; over 97% were de novo at given depth. Cells were unsorted, so CD4 and CD8 contributions were not separated.

Sequencing input: peripheral blood mononuclear cells. This TCR was recovered from a man over 45 in good health. Some clones in this sample may be carry-over from other donors' samples. The chain is built from TRBV25-1 and TRBJ1-2; D is ambiguous. The CDR3 spells CASSAARGSVYGYTF. CDR3 coding DNA: TGTGCCAGCAGTGCAGCACGGGGTTCGGTTTATGGCTACACCTTC.